This TCR beta chain emerged from a study of blood T cell repertoires in COVID-19. Background on the study: Acute and convalescent COVID-19 samples came from the United States, Italy and Spain. The analysed material was cDNA or gDNA that came from T cells, B-cell-depleted T cells, or PBMCs.

CDR1 and CDR2 (germline): MDHEN, SYDVKM. V lost 10 bases, J lost 4 bases, and 14 bases lay in between. This CDR3 is built from 12 residues. Original handling: Amplification of reference gene primers was used by the study to estimate nucleated cell counts. Assay used: immunoSEQ multiplex PCR; TCRdb lists only in-frame clones, some missing. That table furnishes V, J and clone size, whereas the DNA furnished D and trimming. The sample comprises about 120,000 clones, less than 85% of which are singletons, and roughly 3.8% rests with the top ten. The sequence was obtained from a woman of 80 years or more with acute or convalescent COVID-19. This chain links TRBV28 with TRBJ2-7; D is undetermined. Material for sequencing was peripheral blood. In DNA form, the CDR3 reads TGTGCCACCGGTTTGGTCGGGTACGAGCAGTACTTC. Translated: CATGLVGYEQYF.